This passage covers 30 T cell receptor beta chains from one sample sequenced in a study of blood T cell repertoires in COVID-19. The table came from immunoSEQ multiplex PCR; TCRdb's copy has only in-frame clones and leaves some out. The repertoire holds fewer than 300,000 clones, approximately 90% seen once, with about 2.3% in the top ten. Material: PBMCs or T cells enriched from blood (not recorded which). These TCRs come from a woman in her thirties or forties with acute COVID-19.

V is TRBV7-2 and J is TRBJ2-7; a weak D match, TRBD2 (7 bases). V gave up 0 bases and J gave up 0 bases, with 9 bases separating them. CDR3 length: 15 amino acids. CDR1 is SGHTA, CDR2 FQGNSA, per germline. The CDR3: CASSLAGGPSYEQYF. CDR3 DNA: TGTGCCAGCAGCTTAGCGGGGGGGCCCTCCTACGAGCAGTACTTC.

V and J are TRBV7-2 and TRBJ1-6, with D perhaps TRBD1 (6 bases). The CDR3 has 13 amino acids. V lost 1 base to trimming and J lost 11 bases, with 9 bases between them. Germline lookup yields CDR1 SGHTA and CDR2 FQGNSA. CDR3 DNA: TGTGCCAGCAGCTTAGACAGGGTGGCACCCCTCCACTTT. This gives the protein CASSLDRVAPLHF.

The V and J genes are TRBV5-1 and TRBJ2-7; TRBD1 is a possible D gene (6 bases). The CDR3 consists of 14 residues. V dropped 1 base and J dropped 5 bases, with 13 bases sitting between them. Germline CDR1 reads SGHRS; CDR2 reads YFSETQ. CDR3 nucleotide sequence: TGCGCCAGCAGCTTGAGAGTTTCAGGGGACGAGCAGTACTTC. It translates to CASSLRVSGDEQYF.

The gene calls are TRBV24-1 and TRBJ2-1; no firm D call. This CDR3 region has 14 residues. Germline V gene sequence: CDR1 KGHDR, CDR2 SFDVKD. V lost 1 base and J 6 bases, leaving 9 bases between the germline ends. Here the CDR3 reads CATSDFSPLNEQFF. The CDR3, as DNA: TGTGCCACCAGTGATTTTAGCCCCCTCAATGAGCAGTTCTTC.

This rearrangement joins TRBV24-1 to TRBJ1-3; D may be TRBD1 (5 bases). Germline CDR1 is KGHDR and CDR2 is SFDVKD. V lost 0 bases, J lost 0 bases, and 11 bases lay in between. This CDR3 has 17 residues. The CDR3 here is CATSDLPAGNSGNTIYF. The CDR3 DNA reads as TGTGCCACCAGTGATTTGCCGGCAGGGAACTCTGGAAACACCATATATTTT.

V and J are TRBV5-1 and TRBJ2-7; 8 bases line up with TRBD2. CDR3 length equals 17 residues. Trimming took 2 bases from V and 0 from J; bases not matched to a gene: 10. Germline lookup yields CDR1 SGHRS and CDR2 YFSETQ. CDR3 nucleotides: TGCGCCAGCAGCTTTGGACCTAGCGGGCGAAGCTCCTACGAGCAGTACTTC. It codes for CASSFGPSGRSSYEQYF.

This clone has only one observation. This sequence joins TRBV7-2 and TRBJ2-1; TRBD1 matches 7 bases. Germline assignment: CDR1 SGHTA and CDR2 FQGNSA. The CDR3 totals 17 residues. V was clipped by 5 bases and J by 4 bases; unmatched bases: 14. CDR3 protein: CASSKTGETGIYNEQFF. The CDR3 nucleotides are TGTGCCAGCAGCAAAACAGGGGAGACAGGGATTTACAATGAGCAGTTCTTC.

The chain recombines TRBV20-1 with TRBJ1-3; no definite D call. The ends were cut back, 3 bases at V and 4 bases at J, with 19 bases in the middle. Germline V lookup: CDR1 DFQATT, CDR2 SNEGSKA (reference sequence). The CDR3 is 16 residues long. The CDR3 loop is CSASSGYPAAGNTIYF. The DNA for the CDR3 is TGCAGTGCTAGTAGCGGGTACCCCGCGGCCGGAAACACCATATATTTT.

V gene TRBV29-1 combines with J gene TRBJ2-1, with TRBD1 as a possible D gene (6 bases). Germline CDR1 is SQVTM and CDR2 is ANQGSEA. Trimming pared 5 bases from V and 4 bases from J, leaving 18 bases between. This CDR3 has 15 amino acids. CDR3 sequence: CSVWTAGESYNEQFF. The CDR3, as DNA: TGCAGCGTTTGGACGGCAGGGGAGTCATACAATGAGCAGTTCTTC.

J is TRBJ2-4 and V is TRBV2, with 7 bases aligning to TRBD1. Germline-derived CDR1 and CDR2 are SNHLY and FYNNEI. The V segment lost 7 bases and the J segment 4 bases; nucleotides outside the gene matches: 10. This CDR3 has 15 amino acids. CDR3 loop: CASMVRQGDKNIQYF. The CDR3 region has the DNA TGTGCCAGCATGGTTCGACAGGGCGATAAAAACATTCAGTACTTC.

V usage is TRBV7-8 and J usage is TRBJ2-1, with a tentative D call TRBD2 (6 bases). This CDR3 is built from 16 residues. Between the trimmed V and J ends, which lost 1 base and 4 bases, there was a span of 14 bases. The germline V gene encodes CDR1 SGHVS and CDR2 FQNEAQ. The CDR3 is CASSLVAGTSYNEQFF. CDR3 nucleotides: TGTGCCAGCAGCTTAGTAGCTGGGACTTCATACAATGAGCAGTTCTTC.

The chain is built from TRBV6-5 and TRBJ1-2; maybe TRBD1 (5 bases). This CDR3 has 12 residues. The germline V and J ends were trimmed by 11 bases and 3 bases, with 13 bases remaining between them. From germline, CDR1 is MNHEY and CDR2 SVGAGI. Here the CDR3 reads CAPARQHYGYTF. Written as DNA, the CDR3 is TGTGCCCCGGCCCGACAGCACTATGGCTACACCTTC.

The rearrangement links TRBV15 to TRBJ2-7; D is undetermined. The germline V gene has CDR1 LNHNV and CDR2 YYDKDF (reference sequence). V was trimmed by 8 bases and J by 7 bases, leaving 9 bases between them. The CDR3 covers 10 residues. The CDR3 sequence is CATVEAEQYF. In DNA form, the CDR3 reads TGTGCCACCGTCGAGGCAGAGCAGTACTTC. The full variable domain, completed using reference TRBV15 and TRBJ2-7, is DAMVIQNPRYQVTQFGKPVTLSCSQTLNHNVMYWYQQKSSQAPKLLFHYYDKDFNNEADTPDNFQSRRPNTSFCFLDIRSPGLGDTAMYLCATVEAEQYFGPGTRLTVT.

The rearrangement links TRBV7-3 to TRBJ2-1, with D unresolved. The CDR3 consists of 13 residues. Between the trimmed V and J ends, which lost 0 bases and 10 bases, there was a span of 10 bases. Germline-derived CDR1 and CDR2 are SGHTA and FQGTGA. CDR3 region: CASSLTMVSEQFF. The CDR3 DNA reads TGTGCCAGCAGCTTAACAATGGTGAGCGAGCAGTTCTTC.

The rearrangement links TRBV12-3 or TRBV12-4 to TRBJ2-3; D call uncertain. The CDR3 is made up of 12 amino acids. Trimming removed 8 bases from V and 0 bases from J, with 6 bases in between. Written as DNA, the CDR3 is TGTGCCAGCTCTACTAGCACAGATACGCAGTATTTT. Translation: CASSTSTDTQYF.

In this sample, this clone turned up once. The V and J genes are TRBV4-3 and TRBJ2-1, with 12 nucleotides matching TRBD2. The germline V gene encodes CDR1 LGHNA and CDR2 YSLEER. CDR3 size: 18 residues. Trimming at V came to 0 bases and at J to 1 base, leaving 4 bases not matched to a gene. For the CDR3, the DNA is TGCGCCAGCAGCCAAGATAGACTAGCGGGAGTTTCCTACAATGAGCAGTTCTTC. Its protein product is CASSQDRLAGVSYNEQFF.

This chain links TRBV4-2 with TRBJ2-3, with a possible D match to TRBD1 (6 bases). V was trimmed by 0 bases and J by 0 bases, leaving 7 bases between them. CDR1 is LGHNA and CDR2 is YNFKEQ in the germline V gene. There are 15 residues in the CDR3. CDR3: CASSQEGTSTDTQYF. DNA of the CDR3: TGTGCCAGCAGCCAAGAGGGGACAAGCACAGATACGCAGTATTTT.

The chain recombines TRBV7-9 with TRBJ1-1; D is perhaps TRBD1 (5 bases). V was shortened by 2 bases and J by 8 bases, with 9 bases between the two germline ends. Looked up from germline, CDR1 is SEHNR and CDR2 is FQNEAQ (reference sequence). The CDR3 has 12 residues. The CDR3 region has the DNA TGTGCCAGCAGCTTACAGGGTATGGAAGCTTTCTTT. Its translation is CASSLQGMEAFF.

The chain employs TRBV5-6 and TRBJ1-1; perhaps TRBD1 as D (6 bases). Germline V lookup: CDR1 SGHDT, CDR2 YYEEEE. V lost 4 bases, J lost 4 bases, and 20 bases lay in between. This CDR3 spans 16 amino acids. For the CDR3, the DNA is TGTGCCAGCAGCCTGGGGGCTTTTGAAGAGGGCACTGAAGCTTTCTTT. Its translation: CASSLGAFEEGTEAFF.

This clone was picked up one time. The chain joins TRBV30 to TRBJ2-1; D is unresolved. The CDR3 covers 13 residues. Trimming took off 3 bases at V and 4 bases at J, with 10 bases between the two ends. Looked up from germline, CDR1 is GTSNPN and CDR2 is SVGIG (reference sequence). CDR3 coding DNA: TGTGCCTGGAGCGCTAGTACTTACAATGAGCAGTTCTTC. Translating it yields CAWSASTYNEQFF. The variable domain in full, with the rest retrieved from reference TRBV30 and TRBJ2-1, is SQTIHQWPATLVQPVGSPLSLECTVEGTSNPNLYWYRQAAGRGLQLLFYSVGIGQISSEVPQNLSASRPQDRQFILSSKKLLLSDSGFYLCAWSASTYNEQFFGPGTRLTVL.

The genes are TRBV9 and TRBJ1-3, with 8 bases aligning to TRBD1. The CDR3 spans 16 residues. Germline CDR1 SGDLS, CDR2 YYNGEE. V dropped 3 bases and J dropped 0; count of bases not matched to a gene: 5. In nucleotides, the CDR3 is TGTGCCAGCAGCGCCAGACAGGGGAGCTCTGGAAACACCATATATTTT. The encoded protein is CASSARQGSSGNTIYF.

CDR3 protein: CASVRGPNYEQYF. Here the CDR3 DNA reads TGCGCCAGCGTTCGGGGTCCCAACTACGAGCAGTACTTC. The genes are TRBV10-2 and TRBJ2-7; tentative D call: TRBD2 (5 bases). The germline gives CDR1 WSHSY, CDR2 SAAADI. V lost 8 bases and J lost 3, with 14 bases in between. The CDR3 is 13 residues long.

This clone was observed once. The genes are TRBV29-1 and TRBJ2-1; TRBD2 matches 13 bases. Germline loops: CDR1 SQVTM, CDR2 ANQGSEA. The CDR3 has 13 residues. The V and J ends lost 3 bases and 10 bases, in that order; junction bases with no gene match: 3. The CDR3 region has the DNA TGCAGCGTTGATGGGACTAGCGGGAAGGAGCAGTTCTTC. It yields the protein CSVDGTSGKEQFF.

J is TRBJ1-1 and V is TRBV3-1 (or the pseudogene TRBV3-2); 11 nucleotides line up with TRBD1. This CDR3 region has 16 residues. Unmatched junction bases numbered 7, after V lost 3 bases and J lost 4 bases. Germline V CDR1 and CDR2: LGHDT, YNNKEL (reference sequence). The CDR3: CASSQGGQGVPTEAFF. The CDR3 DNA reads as TGTGCCAGCAGCCAGGGGGGACAGGGGGTTCCCACTGAAGCTTTCTTT.

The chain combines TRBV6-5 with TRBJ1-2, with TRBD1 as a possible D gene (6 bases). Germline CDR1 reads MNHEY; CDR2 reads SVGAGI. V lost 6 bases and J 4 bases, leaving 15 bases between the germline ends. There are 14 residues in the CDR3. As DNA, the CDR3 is TGTGCCAGCAGATCCACCAGGGGCGCCTATGGCTACACCTTC. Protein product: CASRSTRGAYGYTF.

CDR3 in DNA: TGCGCCAGCAGCCAAGACCTCAGTACTGGAGGCGAGCAGTTCTTC. Its translation: CASSQDLSTGGEQFF. The chain combines TRBV4-3 with TRBJ2-1, with D maybe TRBD2 (5 bases). V was trimmed by 0 bases and J by 10 bases, leaving 16 bases between them. The CDR3 totals 15 residues. Per germline, CDR1 LGHNA and CDR2 YSLEER.

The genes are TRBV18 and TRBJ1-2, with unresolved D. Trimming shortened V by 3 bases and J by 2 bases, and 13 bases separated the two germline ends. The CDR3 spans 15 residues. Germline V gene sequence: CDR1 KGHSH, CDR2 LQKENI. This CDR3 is CASSPLESANYGYTF. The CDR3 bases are TGTGCCAGCTCACCCCTAGAATCGGCCAACTATGGCTACACCTTC.

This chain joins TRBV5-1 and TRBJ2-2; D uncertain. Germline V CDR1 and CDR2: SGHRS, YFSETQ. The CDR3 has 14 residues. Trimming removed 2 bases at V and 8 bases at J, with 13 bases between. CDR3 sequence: CASSLEQLRGELFF. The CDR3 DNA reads TGCGCCAGCAGCTTAGAGCAACTCCGTGGGGAGCTGTTTTTT.

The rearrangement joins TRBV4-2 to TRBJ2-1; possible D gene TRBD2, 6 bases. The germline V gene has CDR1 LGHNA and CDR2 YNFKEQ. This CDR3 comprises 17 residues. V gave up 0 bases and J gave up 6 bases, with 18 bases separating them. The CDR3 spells CASSQDPFRGTGNEQFF. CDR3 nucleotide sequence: TGTGCCAGCAGCCAAGATCCTTTTCGGGGGACGGGCAATGAGCAGTTCTTC.

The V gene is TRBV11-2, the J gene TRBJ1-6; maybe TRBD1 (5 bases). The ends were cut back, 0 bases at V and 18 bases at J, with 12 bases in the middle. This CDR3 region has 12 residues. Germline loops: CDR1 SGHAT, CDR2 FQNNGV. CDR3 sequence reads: CASSLDRDSPHF. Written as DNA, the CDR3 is TGTGCCAGCAGCTTAGACAGGGATTCACCCCACTTT.